This entry lists 23 T cell receptor beta chains sequenced from one sample in a study of blood T cells in healthy people across ages. A second roughly 6 to 12 cycle PCR used barcoded and J-beta primers. TCRdb called the 5' RACE reads again in MiXCR, with one record for every CDR3 protein. This table has 750,000 to 950,000 distinct CDR3 sequences, 50% to 65% appearing once. The sequencing sample was made of blood. The source of these receptors is an elderly man in good health.

The V and J genes are TRBV9 and TRBJ2-7, with D possibly TRBD1 on 6 matching bases. The J call is in doubt because the DNA end fits TRBJ2-5 better. The CDR3 sequence is 12 residues long. Germline assignment: CDR1 SGDLS and CDR2 YYNGEE. In DNA form, the CDR3 reads TGTGCCAGCCAGGGACAACAAGAGACCCAGTACTTC. It yields the protein CASQGQQETQYF.

The V and J genes are TRBV28 and TRBJ1-1; D ambiguous. The CDR3 extends over 16 amino acids. V was cut by 1 base and J by 3 bases, with 15 bases left in between. Germline CDR1 MDHEN, CDR2 SYDVKM. The CDR3 spells CASSLSDLIVDTEAFF. The DNA for the CDR3 is TGTGCCAGCAGTTTATCCGATCTTATCGTGGACACTGAAGCTTTCTTT.

The chain uses TRBV18 and TRBJ2-7; TRBD2 matches 13 bases. From germline, CDR1 is KGHSH and CDR2 LQKENI. Trimming took 2 bases from V and 0 from J; bases not matched to a gene: 4. The CDR3 runs 17 residues. The CDR3 nucleotides read TGTGCCAGCTCACCAGGGACTAGCGGGATCAGCTCCTACGAGCAGTACTTC. Its translation is CASSPGTSGISSYEQYF.

The chain uses TRBV6-2 or TRBV6-3 and TRBJ1-5; possibly TRBD1 for D (5 bases). V lost 4 bases, J lost 3 bases, and 16 bases lay in between. From germline, CDR1 is MNHEY and CDR2 SVGEGT. The CDR3 covers 16 residues. As DNA, the CDR3 is TGTGCCAGCAGTTCGACAGCAATTGCGGCCAATCAGCCCCAGCATTTT. Its protein is CASSSTAIAANQPQHF.

On this clonotype itself: A much bigger clone sits one base away, suggesting this may be a read error. The chain employs TRBV12-3 or TRBV12-4 and TRBJ2-5; possibly TRBD2 for D (5 bases). The CDR3 contains 14 residues. V was pared by 5 bases and J by 11 bases, with 21 bases between. The CDR3, as DNA: TGTGCCAGCAGTCCGGTGGCGGGCGTTGCTGAGCAGTACTTC. Translating it yields CASSPVAGVAEQYF.

V usage is TRBV7-3 and J usage is TRBJ2-2; D not resolved. The germline V and J ends were trimmed by 8 bases and 5 bases, with 9 bases remaining between them. Germline lookup yields CDR1 SGHTA and CDR2 FQGTGA. The CDR3 runs to 12 residues. CDR3 in amino acids: CASCSETGELFF. CDR3 coding DNA: TGTGCCAGCTGCTCTGAAACCGGGGAGCTGTTTTTT.

V is TRBV29-1 and J is TRBJ1-2; D uncertain. The V end lost 5 bases, the J end lost 4 bases, and 11 bases lay between the germline ends. Germline CDR1 and CDR2: SQVTM and ANQGSEA. The CDR3 contains 12 residues. The CDR3 here is CSVSRDTYGYTF. For the CDR3, the DNA is TGCAGCGTTTCGAGAGACACCTATGGCTACACCTTC.

The gene calls are TRBV28 and TRBJ2-1; D is uncertain. Trimming stripped 6 bases from V and 10 bases from J, with 13 bases between. The V gene's germline CDR1 is MDHEN and CDR2 SYDVKM. The CDR3 sequence is 12 residues long. In DNA form, the CDR3 reads TGTGCCAGCAGCTCAGACAAGAAGGAGCAGTTCTTC. This encodes CASSSDKKEQFF.

This clonotype was seen a handful of times. This chain connects TRBV25-1 to TRBJ2-1, with TRBD2 matching over 9 bases. CDR3 length equals 16 residues. Germline V gene data show CDR1 as MGHDK and CDR2 as SYGVNS. V trimming: 1 base; J trimming: 2 bases; junction bases outside the gene matches: 3. CDR3 protein: CASSESGGRAYNEQFF. The CDR3 nucleotides read TGTGCCAGCAGTGAATCGGGCGGGAGGGCCTACAATGAGCAGTTCTTC. The entire variable domain, with the rest obtained from reference TRBV25-1 and TRBJ2-1, is as follows: EADIYQTPRYLVIGTGKKITLECSQTMGHDKMYWYQQDPGMELHLIHYSYGVNSTEKGDLSSESTVSRIRTEHFPLTLESARPSHTSQYLCASSESGGRAYNEQFFGPGTRLTVL.

The chain joins TRBV9 to TRBJ2-7, with 9 positions matching TRBD2. From germline, CDR1 is SGDLS and CDR2 YYNGEE. The CDR3 contains 15 residues. The V gene end was trimmed by 0 bases and the J gene end by 3 bases; junction bases not matched to a gene: 4. CDR3 coding DNA: TGTGCCAGCAGCGTAGGGGCAGCGGGAGGCTACGAGCAGTACTTC. Amino acids: CASSVGAAGGYEQYF.

This sequence joins TRBV27 and TRBJ2-1, with D perhaps given as TRBD1 or TRBD2 (5 bases each). Trimming shortened V by 2 bases and J by 5 bases, and 13 bases separated the two germline ends. This CDR3 spans 15 amino acids. Germline V gene data show CDR1 as MNHEY and CDR2 as SMNVEV (reference sequence). CDR3 protein: CASSLRGWGDNEQFF. In DNA, the CDR3 is TGTGCCAGCAGTTTACGCGGGTGGGGCGACAATGAGCAGTTCTTC.

This chain links TRBV5-6 with TRBJ2-3; a possible D gene is TRBD2 (5 bases). Germline V gene lookup returns CDR1 SGHDT and CDR2 YYEEEE. Trimming pared 3 bases from V and 0 bases from J, leaving 11 bases between. This CDR3 is built from 15 residues. The CDR3 loop reads CASSYGGFSTDTQYF. The CDR3 DNA follows: TGTGCCAGCAGCTATGGAGGATTCAGCACAGATACGCAGTATTTT.

In its sample, this clonotype was seen a few times. The rearrangement links TRBV7-9 to TRBJ1-2; 7 bases map to TRBD1. In germline, CDR1 is SEHNR, CDR2 FQNEAQ (reference sequence). Germline trimming cut 5 bases from V and 8 bases from J; bases unmatched to any gene: 8. The CDR3 sequence is 13 residues long. This chain's CDR3 is CASSQQGKGGYTF. Written as DNA, the CDR3 is TGTGCCAGCAGCCAACAGGGGAAGGGAGGCTACACCTTC.

This clonotype was observed a few times. Here the CDR3 reads CASSSEGEQYF. For the CDR3, the DNA is TGCGCCAGCAGCTCGGAGGGCGAGCAGTACTTC. J is TRBJ2-5 and V is TRBV5-1; weak D call: TRBD2 (6 bases). Near its end, the DNA agrees better with TRBJ2-7, so the J call may be wrong. Germline lookup yields CDR1 SGHRS and CDR2 YFSETQ. CDR3 length: 11 residues.

This chain uses TRBV10-3 with TRBJ2-7; TRBD1 aligns across 8 bases. Looked up from germline, CDR1 is ENHRY and CDR2 is SYGVKD. V gave up 7 bases and J gave up 7 bases; unmatched junction bases: 9. The CDR3 contains 13 residues. The CDR3 sequence is CAITGDRRREQYF. As DNA, the CDR3 is TGTGCCATCACCGGGGACAGGAGGCGGGAGCAGTACTTC.

This chain joins TRBV7-9 and TRBJ1-4; 9 bases match TRBD1. Per germline, CDR1 SEHNR and CDR2 FQNEAQ (reference sequence). V shed 1 base and J 7 bases; nucleotides not matched to a gene: 10. The CDR3 contains 17 residues. CDR3 nucleotide sequence: TGTGCCAGCAGCTTAGGAAGACCGGGACAGGGAGTTGAAAAACTGTTTTTT. Encoded protein: CASSLGRPGQGVEKLFF.

In the case of this clonotype: Its ends do not fully match the called genes, so a read error is possible. V usage is TRBV24-1 and J usage is TRBJ2-6, with 10 bases lining up with TRBD1. Germline CDR1 and CDR2: KGHDR and SFDVKD. The CDR3 is made up of 19 amino acids. CDR3 in DNA: TGTGCCACCAGTGATCCCCGGGACAGGGGCCCCTCTGGGGCCGACGTCCTGACTTTC. Amino acids: CATSDPRDRGPSGADVLTF.

As DNA, the CDR3 is TGTGCCAGCAGCCCACTAGCGGGAGCGATCAATGAGCAGTTCTTC. Encoded protein: CASSPLAGAINEQFF. This chain links TRBV9 with TRBJ2-1; 11 bases are shared with TRBD2. Germline loops: CDR1 SGDLS, CDR2 YYNGEE. The CDR3 is 15 residues long. Trimming took 4 bases from V and 6 from J; bases not matched to a gene: 6. The complete variable domain, with remaining parts taken from reference TRBV9 and TRBJ2-1, reads DSGVTQTPKHLITATGQRVTLRCSPRSGDLSVYWYQQSLDQGLQFLIQYYNGEERAKGNILERFSAQQFPDLHSELNLSSLELGDSALYFCASSPLAGAINEQFFGPGTRLTVL.

This chain links TRBV7-9 with TRBJ2-7; 10 positions match TRBD1. V shed 2 bases and J 5 bases; nucleotides not matched to a gene: 9. The CDR3 runs 16 residues. The germline gives CDR1 SEHNR, CDR2 FQNEAQ (reference sequence). The DNA of the CDR3 is TGTGCCAGCAGCTTACCCCTGGGGACAGGGGAGAACGAGCAGTACTTC. Protein product: CASSLPLGTGENEQYF.

This rearrangement joins TRBV27 to TRBJ1-2; 7 nucleotides line up with TRBD1. The CDR3 runs to 14 residues. CDR1 and CDR2 (germline): MNHEY, SMNVEV (reference sequence). Germline trimming cut 3 bases from V and 8 bases from J; bases unmatched to any gene: 9. CDR3 in amino acids: CASSLEQGIGGYTF. The DNA for the CDR3 is TGTGCCAGCAGTTTGGAACAGGGGATCGGCGGCTACACCTTC.

The rearrangement links TRBV12-3 or TRBV12-4 to TRBJ2-1; a weak D match, TRBD2 (6 bases). The CDR3 covers 16 residues. V was cut by 6 bases and J by 0 bases, with 15 bases left in between. DNA for the CDR3: TGTGCCAGCAGCTCCCTCTTGGACTACTCCTACAATGAGCAGTTCTTC. Protein: CASSSLLDYSYNEQFF.

This chain links TRBV7-2 with TRBJ2-2, with 9 bases that match TRBD2. Trimming removed 4 bases from V and 4 bases from J; junction bases left unmatched: 4. The germline V gene encodes CDR1 SGHTA and CDR2 FQGNSA. The CDR3 totals 15 residues. Here the CDR3 DNA reads TGTGCCAGCAGCTCAGGACTAGCGAGCACCGGGGAGCTGTTTTTT. Protein product: CASSSGLASTGELFF.

The chain couples TRBV5-6 to TRBJ1-2; D is perhaps TRBD1 (5 bases). V lost 4 bases, J lost 7 bases, and 20 bases lay in between. The CDR3 contains 15 residues. Germline assignment: CDR1 SGHDT and CDR2 YYEEEE. The CDR3 is CASSPTGRKVSGYTF. CDR3 bases: TGTGCCAGCAGCCCCACAGGTCGGAAAGTTTCTGGCTACACCTTC.